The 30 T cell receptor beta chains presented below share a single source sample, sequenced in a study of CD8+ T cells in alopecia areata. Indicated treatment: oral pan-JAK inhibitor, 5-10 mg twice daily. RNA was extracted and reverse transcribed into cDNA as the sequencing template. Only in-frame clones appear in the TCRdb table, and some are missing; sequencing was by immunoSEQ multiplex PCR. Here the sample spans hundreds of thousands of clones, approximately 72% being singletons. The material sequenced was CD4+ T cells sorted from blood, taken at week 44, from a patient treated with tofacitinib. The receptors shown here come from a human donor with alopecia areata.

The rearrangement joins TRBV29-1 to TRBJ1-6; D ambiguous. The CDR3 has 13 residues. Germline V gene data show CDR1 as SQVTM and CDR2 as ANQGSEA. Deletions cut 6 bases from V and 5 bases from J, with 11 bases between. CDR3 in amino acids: CSVSTTNNSPLHF. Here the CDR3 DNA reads TGCAGCGTCAGCACGACTAATAATTCACCCCTCCACTTT.

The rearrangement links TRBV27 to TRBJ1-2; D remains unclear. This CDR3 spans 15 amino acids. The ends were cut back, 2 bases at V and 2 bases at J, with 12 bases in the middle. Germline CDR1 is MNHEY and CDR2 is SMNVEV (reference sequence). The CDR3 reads CASSLVPGLNYGYTF. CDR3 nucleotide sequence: TGTGCCAGCAGTTTAGTACCCGGATTGAACTATGGCTACACCTTC.

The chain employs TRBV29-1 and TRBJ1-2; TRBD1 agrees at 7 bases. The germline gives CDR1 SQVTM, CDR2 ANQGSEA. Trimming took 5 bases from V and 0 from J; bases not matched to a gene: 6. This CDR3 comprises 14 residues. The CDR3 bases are TGCAGCGTTACAAAGGGACAGCCTAACTATGGCTACACCTTC. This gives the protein CSVTKGQPNYGYTF.

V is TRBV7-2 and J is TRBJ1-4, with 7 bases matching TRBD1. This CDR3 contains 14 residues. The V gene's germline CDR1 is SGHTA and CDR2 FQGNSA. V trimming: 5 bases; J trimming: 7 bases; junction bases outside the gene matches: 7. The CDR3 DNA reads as TGTGCCAGCAGCCAAGACAGGGTTGCTGAAAAACTGTTTTTT. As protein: CASSQDRVAEKLFF.

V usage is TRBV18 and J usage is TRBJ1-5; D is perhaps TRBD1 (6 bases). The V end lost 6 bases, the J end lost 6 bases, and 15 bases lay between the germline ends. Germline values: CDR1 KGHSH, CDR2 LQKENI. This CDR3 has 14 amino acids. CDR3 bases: TGTGCCAGCTCCGAGCTCGGGGGCACTCAGCCCCAGCATTTT. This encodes CASSELGGTQPQHF. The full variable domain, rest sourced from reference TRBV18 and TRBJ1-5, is NAGVMQNPRHLVRRRGQEARLRCSPMKGHSHVYWYRQLPEEGLKFMVYLQKENIIDESGMPKERFSAEFPKEGPSILRIQQVVRGDSAAYFCASSELGGTQPQHFGDGTRLSIL.

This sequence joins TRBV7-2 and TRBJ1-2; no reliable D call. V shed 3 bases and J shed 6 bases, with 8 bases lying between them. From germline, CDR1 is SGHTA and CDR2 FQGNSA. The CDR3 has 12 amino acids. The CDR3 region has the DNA TGTGCCAGCAGCTTTAGTGCCCATGGCTACACCTTC. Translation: CASSFSAHGYTF. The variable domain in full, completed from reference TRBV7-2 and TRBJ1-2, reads GAGVSQSPSNKVTEKGKDVELRCDPISGHTALYWYRQSLGQGLEFLIYFQGNSAPDKSGLPSDRFSAERTGGSVSTLTIQRTQQEDSAVYLCASSFSAHGYTFGSGTRLTVV.

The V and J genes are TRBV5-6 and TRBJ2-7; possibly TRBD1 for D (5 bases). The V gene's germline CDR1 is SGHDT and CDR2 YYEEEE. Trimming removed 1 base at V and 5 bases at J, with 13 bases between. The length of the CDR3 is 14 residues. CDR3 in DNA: TGTGCCAGCAGCTTGAAAGGGGATAAGGACGAGCAGTACTTC. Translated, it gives CASSLKGDKDEQYF.

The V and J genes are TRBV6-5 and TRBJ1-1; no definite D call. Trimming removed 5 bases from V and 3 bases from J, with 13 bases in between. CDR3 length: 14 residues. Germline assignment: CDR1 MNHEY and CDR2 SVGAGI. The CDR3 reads CASSQRPRDTEAFF. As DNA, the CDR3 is TGTGCCAGCAGTCAAAGACCGAGGGACACTGAAGCTTTCTTT.

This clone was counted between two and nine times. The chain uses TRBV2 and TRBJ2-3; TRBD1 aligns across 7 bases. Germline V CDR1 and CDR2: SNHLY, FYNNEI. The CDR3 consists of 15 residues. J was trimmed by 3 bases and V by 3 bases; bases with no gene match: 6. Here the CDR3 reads CASSDGRGHTDTQYF. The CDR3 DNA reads TGTGCCAGCAGTGATGGTAGGGGGCATACAGATACGCAGTATTTT.

The CDR3 DNA is TGTGCCAGCACCGAGACAGTTCCAATACCCCAGCATTTT. Amino acids: CASTETVPIPQHF. The V gene is TRBV6-1, the J gene TRBJ1-5; a possible D gene is TRBD1 (5 bases). Germline CDR1 MNHNS, CDR2 SASEGT. Trimming took 7 bases from V and 10 from J, leaving 17 bases between them. The CDR3 loop spans 13 amino acids.

The CDR3 loop reads CASSVAPGEYEQYF. The CDR3 DNA reads TGTGCCAGCAGCGTAGCCCCCGGGGAGTACGAGCAGTACTTC. This chain links TRBV9 with TRBJ2-7; perhaps TRBD2 as D (5 bases). Deletions cut 0 bases from V and 4 bases from J, with 11 bases between. Per germline, CDR1 SGDLS and CDR2 YYNGEE. This CDR3 contains 14 residues.

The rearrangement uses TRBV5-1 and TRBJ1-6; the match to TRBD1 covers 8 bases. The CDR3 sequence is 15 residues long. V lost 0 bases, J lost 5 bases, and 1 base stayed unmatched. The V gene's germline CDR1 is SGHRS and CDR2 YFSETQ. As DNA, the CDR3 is TGCGCCAGCAGCTTGGCACAGGGGGATAATTCACCCCTCCACTTT. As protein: CASSLAQGDNSPLHF.

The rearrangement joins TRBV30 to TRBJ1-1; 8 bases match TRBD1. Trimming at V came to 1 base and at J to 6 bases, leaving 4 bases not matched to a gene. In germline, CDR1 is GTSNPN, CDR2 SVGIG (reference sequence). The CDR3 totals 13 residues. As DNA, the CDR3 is TGTGCCTGGAGTGCCCAGGGGGCATCTGAAGCTTTCTTT. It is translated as CAWSAQGASEAFF.

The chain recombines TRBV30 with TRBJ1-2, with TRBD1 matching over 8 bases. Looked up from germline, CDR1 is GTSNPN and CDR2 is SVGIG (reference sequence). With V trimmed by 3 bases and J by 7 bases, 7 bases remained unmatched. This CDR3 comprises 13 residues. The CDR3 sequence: CAWRSAGGFGYTF. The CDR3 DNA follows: TGTGCCTGGAGATCGGCAGGGGGCTTTGGCTACACCTTC.

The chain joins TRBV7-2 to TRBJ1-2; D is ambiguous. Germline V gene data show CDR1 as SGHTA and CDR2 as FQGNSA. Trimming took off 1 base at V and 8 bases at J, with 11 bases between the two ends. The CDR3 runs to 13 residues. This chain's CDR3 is CASSLEAYSGYTF. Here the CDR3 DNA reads TGTGCCAGCAGCTTAGAAGCTTATTCCGGCTACACCTTC.

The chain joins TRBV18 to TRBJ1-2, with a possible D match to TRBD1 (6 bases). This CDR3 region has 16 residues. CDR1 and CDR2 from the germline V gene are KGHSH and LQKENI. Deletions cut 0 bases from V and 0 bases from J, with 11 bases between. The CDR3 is CASSPPGQPANYGYTF. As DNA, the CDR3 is TGTGCCAGCTCACCACCGGGACAACCAGCTAACTATGGCTACACCTTC.

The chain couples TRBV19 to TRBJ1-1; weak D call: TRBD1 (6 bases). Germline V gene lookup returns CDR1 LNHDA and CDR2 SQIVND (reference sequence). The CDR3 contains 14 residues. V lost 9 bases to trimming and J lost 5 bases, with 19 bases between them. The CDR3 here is CASKTGGWLTEAFF. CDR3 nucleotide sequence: TGTGCCAGCAAAACTGGGGGCTGGCTTACTGAAGCTTTCTTT.

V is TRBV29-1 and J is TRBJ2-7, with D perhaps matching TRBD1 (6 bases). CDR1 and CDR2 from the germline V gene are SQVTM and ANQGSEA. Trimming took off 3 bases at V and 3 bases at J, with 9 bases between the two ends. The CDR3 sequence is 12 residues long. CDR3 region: CSVEGHSYEQYF. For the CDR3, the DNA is TGCAGCGTTGAGGGACATAGCTACGAGCAGTACTTC.

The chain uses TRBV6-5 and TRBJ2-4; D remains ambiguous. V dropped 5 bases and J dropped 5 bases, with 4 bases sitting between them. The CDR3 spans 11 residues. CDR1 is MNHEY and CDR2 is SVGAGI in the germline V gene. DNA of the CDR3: TGTGCCAGCAGTCGGGAAAACATTCAGTACTTC. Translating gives CASSRENIQYF.

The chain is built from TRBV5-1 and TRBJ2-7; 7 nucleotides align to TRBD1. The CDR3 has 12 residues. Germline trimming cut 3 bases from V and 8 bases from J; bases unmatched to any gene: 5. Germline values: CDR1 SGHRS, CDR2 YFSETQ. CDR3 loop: CASSWDSSQQYF. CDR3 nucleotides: TGCGCCAGCAGCTGGGACAGTTCGCAGCAGTACTTC.

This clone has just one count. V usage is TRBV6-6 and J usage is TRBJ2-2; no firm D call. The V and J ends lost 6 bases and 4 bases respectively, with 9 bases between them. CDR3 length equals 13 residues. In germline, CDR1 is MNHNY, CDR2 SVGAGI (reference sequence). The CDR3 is CASRAISTGELFF. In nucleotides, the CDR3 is TGTGCCAGCAGAGCCATTAGCACCGGGGAGCTGTTTTTT.

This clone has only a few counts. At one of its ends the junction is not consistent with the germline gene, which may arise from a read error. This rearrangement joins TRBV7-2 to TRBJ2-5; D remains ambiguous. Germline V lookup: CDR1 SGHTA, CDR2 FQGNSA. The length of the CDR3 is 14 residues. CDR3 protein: CASRSGRPPEAQYF. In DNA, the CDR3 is TGTGCCAGCAGGTCAGGACGGCCCCCAGAGGCCCAGTACTTC.

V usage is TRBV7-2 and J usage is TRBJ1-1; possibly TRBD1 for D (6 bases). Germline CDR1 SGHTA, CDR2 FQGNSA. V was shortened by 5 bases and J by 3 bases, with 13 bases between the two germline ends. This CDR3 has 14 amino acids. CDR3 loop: CASSRSRGYTEAFF. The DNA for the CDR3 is TGTGCCAGCAGCCGCTCAAGGGGGTACACTGAAGCTTTCTTT.

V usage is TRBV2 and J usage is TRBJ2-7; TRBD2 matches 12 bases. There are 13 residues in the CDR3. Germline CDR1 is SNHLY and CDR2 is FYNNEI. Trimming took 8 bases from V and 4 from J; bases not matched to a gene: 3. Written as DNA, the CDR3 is TGTGCCAGCGACCTAGCGGGGGGGTACGAGCAGTACTTC. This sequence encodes CASDLAGGYEQYF. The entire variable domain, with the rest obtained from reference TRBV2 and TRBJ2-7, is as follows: EPEVTQTPSHQVTQMGQEVILRCVPISNHLYFYWYRQILGQKVEFLVSFYNNEISEKSEIFDDQFSVERPDGSNFTLKIRSTKLEDSAMYFCASDLAGGYEQYFGPGTRLTVT.

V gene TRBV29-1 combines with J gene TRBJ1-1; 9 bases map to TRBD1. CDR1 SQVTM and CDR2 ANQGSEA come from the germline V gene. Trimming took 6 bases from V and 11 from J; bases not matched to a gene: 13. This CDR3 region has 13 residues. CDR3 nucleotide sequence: TGCAGCGTCGAGGGACAGGGAACGGGAAAGGCTTTCTTT. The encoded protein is CSVEGQGTGKAFF. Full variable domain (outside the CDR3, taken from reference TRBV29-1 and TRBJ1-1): SAVISQKPSRDICQRGTSLTIQCQVDSQVTMMFWYRQQPGQSLTLIATANQGSEATYESGFVIDKFPISRPNLTFSTLTVSNMSPEDSSIYLCSVEGQGTGKAFFGQGTRLTVV.

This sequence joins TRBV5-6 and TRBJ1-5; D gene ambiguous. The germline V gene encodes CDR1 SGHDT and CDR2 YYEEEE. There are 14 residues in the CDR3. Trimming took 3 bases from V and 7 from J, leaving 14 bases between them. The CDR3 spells CASSSLDGVQPQHF. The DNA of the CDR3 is TGTGCCAGCAGCTCATTAGACGGAGTCCAGCCCCAGCATTTT.

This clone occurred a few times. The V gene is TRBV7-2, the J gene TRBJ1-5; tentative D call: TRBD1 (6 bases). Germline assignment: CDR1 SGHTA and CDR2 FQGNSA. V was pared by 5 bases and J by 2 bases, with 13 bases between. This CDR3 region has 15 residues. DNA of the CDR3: TGTGCCAGCAGCGGAGTGGGGGGCGGCAATCAGCCCCAGCATTTT. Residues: CASSGVGGGNQPQHF.

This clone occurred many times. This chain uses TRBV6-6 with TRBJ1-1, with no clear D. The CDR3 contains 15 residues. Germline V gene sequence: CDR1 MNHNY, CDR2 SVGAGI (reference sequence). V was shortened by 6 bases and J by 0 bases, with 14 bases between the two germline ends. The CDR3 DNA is TGTGCCAGCAGCGGGCAGAGAGCCATGAACACTGAAGCTTTCTTT. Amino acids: CASSGQRAMNTEAFF.

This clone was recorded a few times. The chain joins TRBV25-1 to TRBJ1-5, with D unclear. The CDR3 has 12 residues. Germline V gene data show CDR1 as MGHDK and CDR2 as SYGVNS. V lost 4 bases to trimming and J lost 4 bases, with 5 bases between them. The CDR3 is CASSAGNQPQHF. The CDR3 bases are TGTGCCAGCAGTGCGGGGAATCAGCCCCAGCATTTT.

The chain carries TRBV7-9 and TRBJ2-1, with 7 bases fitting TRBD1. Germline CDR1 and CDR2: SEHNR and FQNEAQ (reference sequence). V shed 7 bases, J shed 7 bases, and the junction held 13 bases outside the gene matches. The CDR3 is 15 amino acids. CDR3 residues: CASTKDRLTPNEQFF. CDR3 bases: TGTGCCAGCACTAAGGACAGGCTAACTCCAAATGAGCAGTTCTTC.